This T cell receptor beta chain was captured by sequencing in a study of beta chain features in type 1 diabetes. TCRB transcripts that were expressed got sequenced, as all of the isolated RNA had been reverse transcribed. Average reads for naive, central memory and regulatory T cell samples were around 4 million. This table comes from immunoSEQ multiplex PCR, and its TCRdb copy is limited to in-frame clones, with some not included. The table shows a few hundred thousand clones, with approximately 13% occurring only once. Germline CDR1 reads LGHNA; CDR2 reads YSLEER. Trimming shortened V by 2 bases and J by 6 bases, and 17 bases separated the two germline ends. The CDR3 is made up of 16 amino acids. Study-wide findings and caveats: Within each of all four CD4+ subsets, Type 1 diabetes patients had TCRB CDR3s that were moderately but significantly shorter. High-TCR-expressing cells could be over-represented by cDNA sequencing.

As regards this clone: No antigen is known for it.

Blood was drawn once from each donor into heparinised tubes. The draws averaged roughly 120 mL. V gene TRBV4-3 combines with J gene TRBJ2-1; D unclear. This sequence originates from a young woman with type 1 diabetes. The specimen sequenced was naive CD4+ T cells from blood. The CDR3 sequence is CASSQQIRIQTNEQFF. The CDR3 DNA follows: TGCGCCAGCAGCCAACAGATCCGTATACAAACCAATGAGCAGTTCTTC.